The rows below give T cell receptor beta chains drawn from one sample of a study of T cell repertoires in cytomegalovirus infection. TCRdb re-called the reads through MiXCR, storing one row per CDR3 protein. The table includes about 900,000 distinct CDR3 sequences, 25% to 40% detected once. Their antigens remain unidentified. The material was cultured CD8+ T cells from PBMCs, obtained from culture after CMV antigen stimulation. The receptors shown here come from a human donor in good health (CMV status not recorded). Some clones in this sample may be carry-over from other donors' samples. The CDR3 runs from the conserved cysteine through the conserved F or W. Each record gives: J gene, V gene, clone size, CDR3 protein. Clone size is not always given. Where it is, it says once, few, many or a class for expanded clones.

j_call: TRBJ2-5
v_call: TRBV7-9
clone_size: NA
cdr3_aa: CASSTSGVHQETQYF

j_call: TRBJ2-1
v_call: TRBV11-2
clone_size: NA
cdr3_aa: CASSGTSGGAHEQFF

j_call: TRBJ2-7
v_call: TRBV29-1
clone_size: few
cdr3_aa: CSVERGSVGEQYF

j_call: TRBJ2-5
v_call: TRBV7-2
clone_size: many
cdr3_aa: CASSLGDVIGGVSETQYF

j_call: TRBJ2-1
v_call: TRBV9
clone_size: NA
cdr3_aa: CASSVFESSYNEQFF

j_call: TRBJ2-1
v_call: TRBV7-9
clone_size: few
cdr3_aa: CASSLVFSGQGFNEQFF

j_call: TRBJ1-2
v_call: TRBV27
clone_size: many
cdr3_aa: CASSFGTGHNYGYTF

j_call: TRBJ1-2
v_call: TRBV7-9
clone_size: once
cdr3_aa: CASSSWDRGGYTF

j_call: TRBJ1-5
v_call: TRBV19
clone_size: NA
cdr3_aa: CVSSGSRQGTYQPQHF

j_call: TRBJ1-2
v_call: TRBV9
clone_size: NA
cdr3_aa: CASSVERGGAHGYTF

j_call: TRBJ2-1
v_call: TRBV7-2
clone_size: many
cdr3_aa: CASSLSPSGSNEQFF

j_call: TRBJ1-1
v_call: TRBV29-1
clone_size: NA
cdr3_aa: CSVEDPKGGASEAFF

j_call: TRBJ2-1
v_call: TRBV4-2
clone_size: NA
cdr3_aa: CASSHSLQSSYNEQFF

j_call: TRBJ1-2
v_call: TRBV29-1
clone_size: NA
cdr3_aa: CSDQGDREFHGYTF

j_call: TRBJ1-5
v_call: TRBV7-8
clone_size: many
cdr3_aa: CASSSGQGMYSNQPQHF

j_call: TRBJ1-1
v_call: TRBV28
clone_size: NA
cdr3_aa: CARHFRQNQTEAFF

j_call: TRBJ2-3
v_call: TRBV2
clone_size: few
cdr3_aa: CASSDPVRGDTQYF

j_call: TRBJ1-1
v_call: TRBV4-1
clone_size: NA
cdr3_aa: CASSHPKGGGNTEAFF

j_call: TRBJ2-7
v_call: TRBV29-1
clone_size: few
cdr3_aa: CSVLSGYSYEQYF

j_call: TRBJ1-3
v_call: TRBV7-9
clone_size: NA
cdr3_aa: CASSLMGANRNTIYF

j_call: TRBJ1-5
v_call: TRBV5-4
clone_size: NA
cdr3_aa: CASSLYAGANQPQHF

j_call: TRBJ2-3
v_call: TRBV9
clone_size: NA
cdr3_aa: CASSERGHTTDTQYF

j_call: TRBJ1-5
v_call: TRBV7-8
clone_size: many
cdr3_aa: CASSFGSDQGRNQPQHF

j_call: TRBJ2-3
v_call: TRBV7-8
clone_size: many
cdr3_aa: CASSLASDSDTQYF

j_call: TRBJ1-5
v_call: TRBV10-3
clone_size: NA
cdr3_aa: CAISGQESSNQPQHF

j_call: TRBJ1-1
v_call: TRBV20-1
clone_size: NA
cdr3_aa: CSLGLVGTEAFF

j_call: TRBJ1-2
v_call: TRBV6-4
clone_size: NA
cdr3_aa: CASSYGDFYGYTF

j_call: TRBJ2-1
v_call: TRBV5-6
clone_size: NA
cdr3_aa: CASSFAGQPYNEQFF

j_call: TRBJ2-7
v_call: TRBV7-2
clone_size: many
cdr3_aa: CASAAYGDEQYF

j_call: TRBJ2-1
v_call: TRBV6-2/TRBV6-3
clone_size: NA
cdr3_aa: CASTLTGTSSYNEQFF

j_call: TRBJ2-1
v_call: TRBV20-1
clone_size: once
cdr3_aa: CSARFGGAYNEQFF

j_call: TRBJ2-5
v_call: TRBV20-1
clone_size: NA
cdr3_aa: CSATLYEPTDGVRETQYF

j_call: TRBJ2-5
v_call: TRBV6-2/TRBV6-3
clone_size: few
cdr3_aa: CASSPNGETQYF

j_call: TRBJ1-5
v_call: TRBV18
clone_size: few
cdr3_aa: CASSLTTGGPLLPNSNQPQHF

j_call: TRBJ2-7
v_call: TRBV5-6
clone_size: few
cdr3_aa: CASSLAPNPRQFTYEQYF

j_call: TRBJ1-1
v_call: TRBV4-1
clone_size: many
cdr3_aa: CASSSRTGMNTEAFF

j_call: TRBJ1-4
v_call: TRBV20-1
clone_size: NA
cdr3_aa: CSARDSPDVATNEKLFF

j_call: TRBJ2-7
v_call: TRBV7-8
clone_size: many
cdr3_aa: CASSSQEPTYEQYF

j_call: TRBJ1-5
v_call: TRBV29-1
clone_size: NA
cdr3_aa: CSVEGPGSQPQHF

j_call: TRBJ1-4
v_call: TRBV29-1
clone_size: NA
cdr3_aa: CSVDLGATNEKLFF

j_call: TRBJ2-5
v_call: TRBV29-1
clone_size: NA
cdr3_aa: CSSTGQGETQYF

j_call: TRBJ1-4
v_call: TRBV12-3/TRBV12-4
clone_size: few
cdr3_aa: CASRNLGSEDLWKLFF

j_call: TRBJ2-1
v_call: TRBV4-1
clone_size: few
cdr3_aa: CASSQDRAGTVFYNEQFF

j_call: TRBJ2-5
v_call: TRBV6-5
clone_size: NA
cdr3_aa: CASSYLSGQHQETQYF

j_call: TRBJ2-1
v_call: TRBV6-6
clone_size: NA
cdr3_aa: CASSYGTTGGYNEQFF

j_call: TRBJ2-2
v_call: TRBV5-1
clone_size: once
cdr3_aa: CASGSTPGELFF

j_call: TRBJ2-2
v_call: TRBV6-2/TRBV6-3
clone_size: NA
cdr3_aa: CVSSYGGFGTGELFF

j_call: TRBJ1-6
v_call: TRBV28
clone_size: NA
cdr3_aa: CASSFPQSNNSSLHF

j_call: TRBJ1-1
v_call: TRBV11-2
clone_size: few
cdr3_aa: CASSLKRADLAEAFF

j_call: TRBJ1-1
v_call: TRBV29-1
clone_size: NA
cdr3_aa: CSVRTLNTEAFF

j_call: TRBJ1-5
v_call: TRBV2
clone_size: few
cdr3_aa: CASSERSGGEFQPQHF

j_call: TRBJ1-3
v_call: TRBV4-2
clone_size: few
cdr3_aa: CASSQDMNPGLTGNTIYF

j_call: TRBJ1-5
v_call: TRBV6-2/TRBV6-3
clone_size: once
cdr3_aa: CASRSLSYSNQPQHF

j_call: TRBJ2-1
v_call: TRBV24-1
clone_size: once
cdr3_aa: CATSDPSNNEQFF

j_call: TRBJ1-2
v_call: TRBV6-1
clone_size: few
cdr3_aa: CASDLGQTDYGYTF

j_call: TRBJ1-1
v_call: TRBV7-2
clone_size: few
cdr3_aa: CASSLGWDLNTEAFF

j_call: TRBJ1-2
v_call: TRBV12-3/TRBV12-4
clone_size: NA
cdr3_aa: CASRQGGDYGYTF

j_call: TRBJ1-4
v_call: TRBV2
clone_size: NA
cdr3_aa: CASIGTETEKLFF